One T cell receptor (beta chain) is described in this entry. The data are from a study of T-cell reconstitution after alpha-beta-depleted transplantation in children. As it was prepared, the TCRbeta library received unique molecular identifiers. TCRdb itself ran the PCR reads through MiXCR, one entry per CDR3 protein. The data contain about 100,000 distinct CDR3 sequences, approximately 6% of them seen just once; the ten biggest clones take up roughly 24%. V was clipped by 7 bases and J by 1 base, with 8 bases between them. This CDR3 has 12 amino acids. Germline CDR1 MNHEY, CDR2 SVGAGI. The rearrangement joins TRBV6-5 to TRBJ2-7; no clear D. The source is a male patient aged 2-10 years who had a stem cell transplant for acute lymphoblastic leukemia, so the T cells may come from the graft donor. The sample consisted of PBMCs, mostly from graft donor cells, taken 360 days after TCRalphabeta/CD19-depleted stem cell transplant. CDR3 in DNA: TGTGCCAGCACCTCGGGTTCCTACGAGCAGTACTTC. Encoded protein: CASTSGSYEQYF.